This entry lists 22 T cell receptor beta chains sequenced from one sample in a study of identical twins. TCRdb itself ran the 5' RACE reads through MiXCR, one entry per CDR3 protein. The top ten hold approximately 0.29% of the sample, which has 1.5 million to 2 million distinct CDR3 sequences, about 32% seen once. Specimen: cord blood. The receptors derive from a newborn girl in good health.

The chain recombines TRBV20-1 with TRBJ2-5; D uncertain. V shed 0 bases and J shed 4 bases, with 15 bases lying between them. The CDR3 length is 15 residues. The germline V gene has CDR1 DFQATT and CDR2 SNEGSKA (reference sequence). The CDR3 bases are TGCAGTGCTAGAGACGGGCGGCTAGTTCGAGAGACCCAGTACTTC. Residues: CSARDGRLVRETQYF.

The chain links TRBV6-6 to TRBJ2-3; 8 nucleotides line up with TRBD2. Germline V CDR1 and CDR2: MNHNY, SVGAGI (reference sequence). CDR3 length: 15 amino acids. Germline trimming cut 6 bases from V and 3 bases from J; bases unmatched to any gene: 8. The CDR3 loop is CASSRIAGLTDTQYF. Here the CDR3 DNA reads TGTGCCAGCAGCAGAATAGCGGGGCTTACAGATACGCAGTATTTT.

The chain employs TRBV10-2 and TRBJ2-1, with D perhaps matching TRBD2 (6 bases). The CDR3 has 15 amino acids. Germline CDR1 and CDR2: WSHSY and SAAADI. Trimming left V 3 bases short and J 9 bases short, with 18 bases between. The CDR3 DNA sequence: TGCGCCAGCAGTGACCCGGACTACTTGATGGGTGAGCAGTTCTTC. It codes for CASSDPDYLMGEQFF.

The sample holds a few counts of this clonotype. The gene calls are TRBV2 and TRBJ2-1, with 8 bases aligning to TRBD2. The CDR3 length is 17 residues. V trimming: 4 bases; J trimming: 2 bases; junction bases outside the gene matches: 10. Germline CDR1 reads SNHLY; CDR2 reads FYNNEI. The CDR3 sequence is CASSGTDAGGPYNEQFF. In nucleotides, the CDR3 is TGTGCCAGCAGTGGTACCGATGCGGGGGGTCCCTACAATGAGCAGTTCTTC.

This clonotype was detected only a few times. V is TRBV2 and J is TRBJ2-3; 9 nucleotides match TRBD2. Trimming took 7 bases from V and 0 from J; bases not matched to a gene: 2. Germline values: CDR1 SNHLY, CDR2 FYNNEI. The length of the CDR3 is 14 residues. The chain's CDR3 is CASIAGVSTDTQYF. CDR3 coding DNA: TGTGCCAGCATAGCGGGAGTGAGCACAGATACGCAGTATTTT.

This clonotype was seen more than once but under ten times. This chain connects TRBV18 to TRBJ1-4; TRBD1 matches 8 bases. With V trimmed by 3 bases and J by 3 bases, 3 bases remained unmatched. CDR1 and CDR2 (germline): KGHSH, LQKENI. This CDR3 spans 15 amino acids. CDR3 bases: TGTGCCAGCTCACCTGGACAGGGCTCTAATGAAAAACTGTTTTTT. It translates to CASSPGQGSNEKLFF.

This clonotype appeared many times. V usage is TRBV2 and J usage is TRBJ1-2, with D perhaps matching TRBD1 (5 bases). Trimming took 7 bases from V and 4 from J, leaving 10 bases between them. Looked up from germline, CDR1 is SNHLY and CDR2 is FYNNEI. The CDR3 runs to 12 residues. The CDR3 DNA reads as TGTGCCAGCAATCCGGACACCTATGGCTACACCTTC. Its protein product is CASNPDTYGYTF.

The J gene is TRBJ2-1, the V gene TRBV5-6; D remains unclear. The CDR3 spans 12 residues. Trimming removed 4 bases from V and 13 bases from J, with 15 bases in between. Germline V gives CDR1 SGHDT, CDR2 YYEEEE. The CDR3 DNA sequence: TGTGCCAGCAGCCATCAATACCGTTACCAGTTCTTC. Its translation: CASSHQYRYQFF.

The chain uses TRBV6-5 and TRBJ1-5; maybe TRBD1 (6 bases). The V gene lost 4 bases and the J gene lost 2 bases, with 15 bases spanning the gap. This CDR3 has 16 amino acids. The germline V gene encodes CDR1 MNHEY and CDR2 SVGAGI. In DNA, the CDR3 is TGTGCCAGCAGTTCCGAACAGGGTAGGGGCAATCAGCCCCAGCATTTT. This encodes CASSSEQGRGNQPQHF.

A few counts support this clonotype. The chain links TRBV20-1 to TRBJ1-1; 9 bases agree with TRBD1. The V and J ends lost 2 bases and 9 bases, in that order; junction bases with no gene match: 7. This CDR3 spans 13 amino acids. In germline, CDR1 is DFQATT, CDR2 SNEGSKA (reference sequence). The CDR3: CSARPQDRGQAFF. The CDR3 coding sequence is TGCAGTGCTAGACCCCAGGACAGGGGCCAAGCTTTCTTT.

The CDR3 spells CASTSVRGVQFF. The CDR3 DNA is TGTGCCAGCACCTCTGTCAGAGGGGTGCAGTTCTTC. V is TRBV3-1 and J is TRBJ2-1; D possibly uses TRBD1 or TRBD2 (5 bases each). The CDR3 extends over 12 amino acids. CDR1 and CDR2 (germline): LGHDT, YNNKEL (reference sequence). V gave up 7 bases and J gave up 12 bases, with 16 bases separating them.

The CDR3 coding sequence is TGCAGCGCGAGCAGGGGCCCTGGGTACGAGCAGTACTTC. Residues: CSASRGPGYEQYF. V gene TRBV29-1 combines with J gene TRBJ2-7; the D gene is possibly TRBD1 (6 bases). Germline CDR1 and CDR2: SQVTM and ANQGSEA. The CDR3 is 13 residues long. The V and J ends lost 7 bases and 4 bases respectively, with 17 bases between them.

V is TRBV28 and J is TRBJ2-1; TRBD2 matches 9 bases. The CDR3 sequence is 12 residues long. The V and J ends lost 4 bases and 10 bases, in that order; junction bases with no gene match: 2. Germline CDR1 and CDR2: MDHEN and SYDVKM. Here the CDR3 reads CASSWGLAEQFF. CDR3 nucleotide sequence: TGTGCCAGCAGTTGGGGACTAGCCGAGCAGTTCTTC. Full variable domain (missing parts from reference TRBV28 and TRBJ2-1): DVKVTQSSRYLVKRTGEKVFLECVQDMDHENMFWYRQDPGLGLRLIYFSYDVKMKEKGDIPEGYSVSREKKERFSLILESASTNQTSMYLCASSWGLAEQFFGPGTRLTVL.

The chain links TRBV7-6 to TRBJ2-1, with 12 bases that match TRBD2. Trimming took 4 bases from V and 5 from J; bases not matched to a gene: 6. CDR1 and CDR2 (germline): SGHVS, FNYEAQ. CDR3 length: 16 amino acids. CDR3 amino acids: CASSSLAGGLHNEQFF. CDR3 DNA: TGTGCCAGCAGCTCCCTAGCGGGGGGGCTCCACAATGAGCAGTTCTTC.

The V call is TRBV25-1, the J call TRBJ2-5; 7 nucleotides line up with TRBD1. This CDR3 spans 18 amino acids. Germline-derived CDR1 and CDR2 are MGHDK and SYGVNS. Trimming took 1 base from V and 11 from J; bases not matched to a gene: 22. Here the CDR3 DNA reads TGTGCCAGCAGTGAATCCCGGGACAGTCTAGTTTGGTACAATGAGCAGTACTTC. Translated: CASSESRDSLVWYNEQYF.

This clonotype turned up a few times. The V and J genes are TRBV6-6 and TRBJ2-3; 7 bases match TRBD1. J lost 2 bases, V lost 4 bases, and 9 bases had no gene match. This CDR3 spans 16 amino acids. Germline assignment: CDR1 MNHNY and CDR2 SVGAGI (reference sequence). The CDR3 is CASSLGTGDYTDTQYF. The CDR3 bases are TGTGCCAGCAGTTTGGGAACAGGGGATTACACAGATACGCAGTATTTT.

This clonotype was seen more than once but under ten times. At one end, the junction sequence differs from germline, possibly due to a read error. V and J are TRBV20-1 and TRBJ2-4; D is unresolved. The J call is doubtful: the DNA matches TRBJ2-7 better. This CDR3 has 13 amino acids. Germline CDR1 and CDR2: DFQATT and SNEGSKA (reference sequence). The CDR3: CSPRVRVAYEQYF. Written as DNA, the CDR3 is TGCAGTCCTAGAGTACGGGTGGCCTACGAGCAGTACTTC.

The CDR3 is CASNVCRDRGYNTF. The CDR3 DNA follows: TGTGCCAGCAACGTATGCCGGGACAGGGGGTATAACACCTTC. The chain carries TRBV6-5 and TRBJ1-2; 11 nucleotides agree with TRBD1. CDR1 MNHEY and CDR2 SVGAGI come from the germline V gene. V was pared by 7 bases and J by 12 bases, with 13 bases of the junction left unmatched. CDR3 length: 14 amino acids.

There are a few counts of this clonotype. This chain links TRBV20-1 with TRBJ2-3, with D unclear. The length of the CDR3 is 14 residues. Deletions cut 2 bases from V and 1 base from J, with 10 bases between. Germline V gene lookup returns CDR1 DFQATT and CDR2 SNEGSKA (reference sequence). CDR3 sequence: CSARSADGTDTQYF. The CDR3 DNA reads TGCAGTGCTAGATCGGCGGACGGCACAGATACGCAGTATTTT.

With respect to this clonotype: One end of the junction fails to match germline, which may point to a read error. The CDR3 nucleotides read TGTGCCAGCAGTTCCACGGGACTAGCGGGAGATGCGCAGTATTTT. Protein sequence: CASSSTGLAGDAQYF. The V call is TRBV6-5, the J call TRBJ2-3; 14 nucleotides match TRBD2. Per germline, CDR1 MNHEY and CDR2 SVGAGI. The CDR3 has 15 residues.

This clonotype was observed a few times. This rearrangement joins TRBV12-5 to TRBJ2-1, with 10 bases matching TRBD1. V was pared by 1 base and J by 1 base, with 4 bases of the junction left unmatched. The CDR3 spans 17 residues. CDR1 LGHNT and CDR2 FRNRAP come from the germline V gene. CDR3 amino acids: CASGLGRTGGSYNEQFF. The CDR3 DNA reads as TGTGCTAGTGGTTTGGGTCGGACAGGGGGGTCCTACAATGAGCAGTTCTTC.

This clonotype was seen more than once but under ten times. The chain combines TRBV20-1 with TRBJ2-1; D is perhaps TRBD2 (5 bases). The CDR3 extends over 14 amino acids. Looked up from germline, CDR1 is DFQATT and CDR2 is SNEGSKA (reference sequence). V was cut by 6 bases and J by 5 bases, with 17 bases left in between. The CDR3 DNA is TGCAGTGCGGCCGGACTGAAAGTCAACAATGAGCAGTTCTTC. Residues: CSAAGLKVNNEQFF.